A single TCR beta chain is shown here with its context. Which antigen it targets is not known. Mismatch with germline at one junction end may stem from a read error. This sample was included in a study of blood T cells in healthy people across ages (dated by TCRdb to 2015 to 2017). General notes on the study: In model experiments, template switching captured roughly one uniquely barcoded TCR beta cDNA molecule for every two T cells. The study measured age-related changes in TCR beta repertoire diversity using deep sequencing normalized with unique cDNA molecular identifiers. The donors were divided into four age groups: young (average around 15 years), middle-aged (approximately 39), aged (approximately 62) and long-lived (roughly 82). To avoid experimental bias, donors of different ages were randomly spread across the sequencing lanes. Using the same blood draw, the study looked at two additional independent replicas of 1 million unique cDNA reads for two donors, one aged 18 to 30 and the other aged 80 or older.

The full study reports these points: There was a strong correlation between observed TCR beta diversity and the percentage of naive T cells measured by flow cytometry. Estimates of total diversity based on one million sequenced T cells were considered lower bounds and underestimates. The CMV infection status of donors was not known, potentially confounding age-related changes in expanded clonotypes. Compared with the aged group, the long-lived group had more naive CD4+ T cells, fewer expanded clones and increased TCR diversity, a pattern suggesting age selection. Observed TCR beta diversity per million T cells fell roughly linearly with age, and a significant reduction was already apparent by age around 36. Since profiling was done on bulk unsorted PBMCs, naive and antigen-experienced compartments could not be conclusively compared.

Library prep was done by 5' RACE. Instrument used: Illumina HiSeq 2500. The second PCR ran for about 6 to 12 cycles and used a J-beta primer mix along with a sample-barcoded 5' primer. A template-switch 5' adaptor carrying 12 random nucleotides introduced a unique molecular identifier onto each TCR beta cDNA molecule. Each sample yielded at least 2.5 million CDR3-containing paired-end reads. First-strand cDNA synthesis was performed from all RNA using the Mint cDNA synthesis kit, with priming by a TRBC-specific oligonucleotide. Following uracil-DNA glycosylase treatment, all cDNA underwent a first 18-cycle PCR with the universal primers M1SS and BC2_uni_R. Turning to the authors' computational methods: For normalization, 1 million high-quality reads were randomly selected from each sample, with every read carrying a distinct molecular identifier. Reads with shared molecular identifiers were discarded instead of being binned into consensus sequences. CDR3 identification, clonotype clustering and error correction used MiTCR with a Q25 quality threshold and the strictest error-elimination algorithm. Lower-bound total TCR beta diversity was estimated with a nonparametric unseen species model using Euler transformation. The public reads were reprocessed in TCRdb via fastp at Q25 and MiXCR, keeping in-frame beta chains. Each CDR3 protein appears once, grouped with its most common genes and DNA. The V and J calls here are based on TCRdb, not the publication. The sample data list about 1 million distinct CDR3 sequences, and around 43% of these were observed just once. Approximately 20% of the sample goes to the ten largest clones.

Donors were 40 or so systemically healthy Caucasian individuals from Russia aged roughly 6 to 95 years. Approximately 9 milliliters of peripheral blood were collected from each donor into EDTA-treated Vacutainer tubes. Ficoll-Paque density-gradient centrifugation was used to isolate PBMCs, with at least 7 million obtained per sample. Total RNA was extracted from PBMCs with Trizol reagent, with at least 6 micrograms obtained per sample. For every donor, an aliquot of PBMCs went through flow cytometry to measure the percentages of naive CD45RAhigh/CD27high T cells. The CDR3 covers 14 residues, taking in both the cysteine and the phenylalanine. The entry retains the CDR3 DNA only, 42 bases that are in frame from base 1. The germline V gene sets CDR1 to SGHRS and CDR2 to YFSETQ.

The chain is assembled from TRBV5-1 and TRBJ2-5, with the D segment identity uncertain. This receptor was obtained from a woman aged 60-75 years in good health. The sample comprised blood. The sequence in DNA is TGCGTCAGCAGCTTGGTGCCAGCCCAAGAGACCCAGTACTTC. Its protein reads: CVSSLVPAQETQYF.